Listed below are T cell receptor beta chains from one sample, sequenced in a study of type 1 regulatory T cells. Each CDR3 protein gets one entry after TCRdb re-called the reads with MiXCR. Of about 68,000 distinct CDR3 sequences listed, about 62% are singletons. The antigens these receptors bind are not known. The sequenced sample consisted of cultured T cells, either the whole culture or a sorted T cell fraction (not recorded which). The receptors stem from a human donor in good health. CDR3s include the opening cysteine and the closing phenylalanine or tryptophan. The D gene is left open where the match is weak. Expanded clones are given a class, and other clones once, few, many or no size at all.

v_call	d_call	j_call	clone_size	cdr3_aa	cdr3_nt
TRBV7-2	TRBD2	TRBJ2-2	.	CASSSPGGSGTGELFF	TGTGCCAGCAGCTCCCCGGGGGGGAGTGGTACCGGGGAGCTGTTTTTT
TRBV6-1	TRBD1	TRBJ1-1	.	CASTLDREFTEAFF	TGTGCCAGCACCCTGGACAGGGAATTCACTGAAGCTTTCTTT
TRBV20-1	.	TRBJ2-3	few	CSARDYVQATDTQYF	TGCAGTGCTAGAGATTACGTGCAGGCCACAGATACGCAGTATTTT
TRBV7-2	.	TRBJ2-3	few	CASSENGGYTDTQYF	TGTGCCAGCAGCGAAAACGGGGGCTACACAGATACGCAGTATTTT
TRBV15	.	TRBJ1-2	.	CATSGDAHFYGYTF	TGTGCCACCAGCGGGGACGCGCATTTCTATGGCTACACCTTC
TRBV7-6	.	TRBJ2-2	.	CASSLAGGVGTGELFF	TGTGCCAGCAGCTTAGCTGGGGGAGTGGGCACCGGGGAGCTGTTTTTT
TRBV6-2/TRBV6-3	.	TRBJ2-7	.	CASTKTGVYEQYF	TGTGCCAGCACCAAAACCGGCGTCTACGAGCAGTACTTC
TRBV9	TRBD1	TRBJ2-7	few	CASSGDRVPYEQYF	TGTGCCAGCAGCGGAGACAGGGTCCCCTACGAGCAGTACTTC
TRBV7-9	TRBD2	TRBJ2-3	.	CAGHSGSPTDTQYF	TGTGCCGGTCATAGCGGGAGCCCCACAGATACGCAGTATTTT
TRBV5-1	.	TRBJ1-1	medium-sized	CASSLAGGGTEAFF	TGCGCCAGCAGCTTGGCGGGGGGCGGCACTGAAGCTTTCTTT
TRBV6-1	TRBD1	TRBJ2-4	.	CASSEYEPRGRLSIQYF	TGTGCCAGCAGTGAATACGAACCAAGGGGGCGCTTGAGCATTCAGTACTTC
TRBV5-5	.	TRBJ2-7	.	CAWVPYEQYF	TGTGCCTGGGTCCCCTACGAGCAGTACTTC
TRBV6-1	.	TRBJ2-2	.	CASSEARSPGELFF	TGTGCCAGCAGTGAAGCTAGGTCCCCCGGGGAGCTGTTTTTT
TRBV19	.	TRBJ2-2	.	CASRPGGTENTGELFF	TGTGCCAGTAGGCCCGGTGGAACAGAGAACACCGGGGAGCTGTTTTTT
TRBV6-1	TRBD2	TRBJ2-3	few	CASSPGLGTDTQYF	TGTGCCAGCAGTCCGGGACTAGGAACAGATACGCAGTATTTT
TRBV20-1	.	TRBJ1-1	.	CSADRLNTEAFF	TGCAGTGCGGACAGATTGAACACTGAAGCTTTCTTT
TRBV14	.	TRBJ1-1	.	CASSQYHGWNTEAFF	TGTGCCAGCAGCCAGTATCACGGATGGAACACTGAAGCTTTCTTT
TRBV20-1	TRBD2	TRBJ2-5	.	CSADPGTSVKETQYF	TGCAGTGCTGATCCCGGGACTAGCGTAAAAGAGACCCAGTACTTC
TRBV7-3	.	TRBJ2-1	few	CASSSASSGTDNEQFF	TGTGCCAGCAGCTCTGCGAGCAGCGGCACAGACAATGAGCAGTTCTTC
TRBV5-4	.	TRBJ2-3	.	CASSPRAGTYTDTQYF	TGTGCCAGCAGCCCAAGGGCAGGGACATACACAGATACGCAGTATTTT
TRBV10-2	.	TRBJ1-6	.	CASSAGTSPLHF	TGCGCCAGCAGTGCGGGGACATCACCCCTCCACTTT
TRBV20-1	.	TRBJ2-1	few	CSARKRLVEQFF	TGCAGTGCTAGAAAAAGACTAGTTGAGCAGTTCTTC
TRBV5-4	.	TRBJ1-1	.	CASSLGKNTEAFF	TGTGCCAGCAGCTTGGGTAAAAACACTGAAGCTTTCTTT
TRBV15	TRBD2	TRBJ2-2	.	CATSRRELLFPGELFF	TGTGCCACCAGCAGGCGGGAGTTGCTGTTTCCCGGGGAGCTGTTTTTT
TRBV19	.	TRBJ1-5	.	CASNDGRTYSNQPQHF	TGTGCCAGTAACGACGGGCGTACTTATAGCAATCAGCCCCAGCATTTT